The T cell receptor (beta chain) described here comes from a study of blood T cell repertoires in COVID-19. Trimming removed 7 bases from V and 2 bases from J; junction bases left unmatched: 8. The CDR3 extends over 15 amino acids. CDR1 is MNHEY, CDR2 SMNVEV, per germline (reference sequence). The method was immunoSEQ multiplex PCR; TCRdb's version includes in-frame clones alone and lacks a portion of them. The profile shows 250,000 or so clones, 86% of them singletons. The source material was PBMCs or T cells enriched from blood (not recorded which). The source is a man aged 35-49 years who had recovered from COVID-19. The J gene is TRBJ2-7, the V gene TRBV27, with 10 bases lining up with TRBD1. For the CDR3, the DNA is TGTGCCAGCACCCCCCGACAGGGGGCTACCTACGAGCAGTACTTC. It codes for CASTPRQGATYEQYF.